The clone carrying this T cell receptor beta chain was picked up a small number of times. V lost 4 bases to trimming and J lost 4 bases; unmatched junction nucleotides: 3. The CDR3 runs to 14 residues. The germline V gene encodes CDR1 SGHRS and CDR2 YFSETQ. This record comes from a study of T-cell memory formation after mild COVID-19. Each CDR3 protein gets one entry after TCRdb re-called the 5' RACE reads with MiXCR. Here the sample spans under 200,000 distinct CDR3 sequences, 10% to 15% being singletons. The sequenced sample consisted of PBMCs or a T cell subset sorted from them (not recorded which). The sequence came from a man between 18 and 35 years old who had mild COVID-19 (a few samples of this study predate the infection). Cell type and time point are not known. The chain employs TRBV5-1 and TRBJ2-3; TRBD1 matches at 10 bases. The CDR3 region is CASSGQGGSDTQYF. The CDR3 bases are TGCGCCAGCAGCGGACAGGGGGGCTCAGATACGCAGTATTTT.